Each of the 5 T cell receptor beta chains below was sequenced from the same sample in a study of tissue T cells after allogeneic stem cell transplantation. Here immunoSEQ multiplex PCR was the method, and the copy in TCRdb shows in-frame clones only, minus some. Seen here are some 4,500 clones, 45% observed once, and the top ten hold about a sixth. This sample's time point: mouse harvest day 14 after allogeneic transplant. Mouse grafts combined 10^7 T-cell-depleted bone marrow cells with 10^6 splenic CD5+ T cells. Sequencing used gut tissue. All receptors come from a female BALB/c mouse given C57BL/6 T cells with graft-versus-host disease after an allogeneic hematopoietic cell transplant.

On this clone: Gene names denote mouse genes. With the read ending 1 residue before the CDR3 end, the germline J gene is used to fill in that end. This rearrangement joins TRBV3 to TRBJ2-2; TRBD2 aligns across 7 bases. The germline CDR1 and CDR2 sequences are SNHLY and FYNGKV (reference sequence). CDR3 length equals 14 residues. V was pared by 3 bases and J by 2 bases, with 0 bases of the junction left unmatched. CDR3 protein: CASSLGGNTGQLYF. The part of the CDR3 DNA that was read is TGTGCCAGCAGCTTGGGGGGGAACACCGGGCAGCTCTAC. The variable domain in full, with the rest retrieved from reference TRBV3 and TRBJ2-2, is GPKVLQIPSHQIIDMGQMVTLNCDPVSNHLYFYWYKQILGQQMEFLVNFYNGKVMEKSKLFKDQFSVERPDGSYFTLKIQPTALEDSAVYFCASSLGGNTGQLYFGEGSKLTVL.

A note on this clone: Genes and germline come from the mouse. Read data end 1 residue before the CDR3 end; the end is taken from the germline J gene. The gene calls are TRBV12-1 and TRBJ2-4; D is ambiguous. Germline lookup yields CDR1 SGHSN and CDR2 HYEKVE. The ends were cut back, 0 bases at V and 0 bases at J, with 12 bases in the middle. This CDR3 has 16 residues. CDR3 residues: CASSLGRGRSQNTLYF. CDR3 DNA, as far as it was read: TGTGCCAGCTCTCTCGGTCGAGGACGGAGTCAAAACACCTTGTAC.

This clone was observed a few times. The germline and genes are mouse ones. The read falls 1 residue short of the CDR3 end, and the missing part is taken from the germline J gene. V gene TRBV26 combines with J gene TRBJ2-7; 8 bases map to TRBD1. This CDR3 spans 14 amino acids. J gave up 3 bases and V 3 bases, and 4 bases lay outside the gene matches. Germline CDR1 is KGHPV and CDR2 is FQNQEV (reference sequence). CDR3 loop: CASSLPGQVYEQYF. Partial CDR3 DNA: TGTGCCAGCAGTCTCCCGGGACAGGTCTATGAACAGTAC.

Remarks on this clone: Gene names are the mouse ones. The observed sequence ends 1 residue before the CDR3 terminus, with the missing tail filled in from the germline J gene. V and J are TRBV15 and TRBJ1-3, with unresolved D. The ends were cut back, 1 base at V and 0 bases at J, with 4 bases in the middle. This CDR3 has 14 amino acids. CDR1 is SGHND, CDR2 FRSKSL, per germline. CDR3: CASSLGNSGNTLYF. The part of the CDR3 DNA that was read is TGTGCCAGCAGTTTAGGCAATTCTGGAAATACGCTCTAT.

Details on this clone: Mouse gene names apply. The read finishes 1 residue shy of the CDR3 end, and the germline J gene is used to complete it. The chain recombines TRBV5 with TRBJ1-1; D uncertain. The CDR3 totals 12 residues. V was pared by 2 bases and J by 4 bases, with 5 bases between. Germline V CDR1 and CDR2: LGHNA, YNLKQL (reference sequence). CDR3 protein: CASSQWTTEVFF. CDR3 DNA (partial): TGTGCCAGCAGCCAATGGACCACAGAAGTCTTC.